Presented here are 16 T cell receptor beta chains from one specimen sequenced in a study of blood T cell repertoires in COVID-19 (dated by TCRdb to between 2020 and 2021). The library was made by the immunoSEQ multiplex PCR assay. TCRdb holds this immuneACCESS table with in-frame rearrangements only. Some clones are missing; in checked studies, unresolved V genes explain under half, and the rest has no known cause. The sample table contains about 180,000 clones; only one count was recorded for about 88% of them. The ten top clones hold about 6.5% of the sample. Sample: PBMCs or T cells enriched from blood (not recorded which). These receptors were taken from a woman aged 45-59 years who had recovered from COVID-19.

The J gene is TRBJ2-1, the V gene TRBV19; 9 bases line up with TRBD2. This CDR3 region has 16 residues. Germline lookup yields CDR1 LNHDA and CDR2 SQIVND (reference sequence). Trimming removed 3 bases from V and 4 bases from J; junction bases left unmatched: 7. This CDR3 reads CASSIDLAGAYNEQFF. The CDR3 DNA reads TGTGCCAGTAGTATCGATTTAGCGGGGGCTTACAATGAGCAGTTCTTC.

The chain links TRBV6-5 to TRBJ1-3, with 8 nucleotides matching TRBD1. Germline CDR1 is MNHEY and CDR2 is SVGAGI. The J segment lost 4 bases and the V segment lost 4 bases, leaving 3 bases of the junction unmatched. The CDR3 contains 14 residues. Here the CDR3 DNA reads TGTGCCAGCAGTTCGACAGGGGCCGGAAACACCATATATTTT. This translates into CASSSTGAGNTIYF.

This clone was seen a few times. V usage is TRBV2 and J usage is TRBJ2-7; 12 bases agree with TRBD1. There are 15 residues in the CDR3. Germline assignment: CDR1 SNHLY and CDR2 FYNNEI. Trimming took 6 bases from V and 3 from J; bases not matched to a gene: 6. The CDR3 loop is CASRLGTGGFYEQYF. The CDR3 bases are TGTGCCAGCAGATTAGGGACAGGGGGCTTCTACGAGCAGTACTTC.

The J gene is TRBJ1-4, the V gene TRBV6-1, with 9 nucleotides matching TRBD1. Germline loops: CDR1 MNHNS, CDR2 SASEGT. After removal of 3 bases from V and 7 bases from J, the junction contained 6 bases not matched to a gene. The CDR3 totals 15 residues. The CDR3 nucleotides read TGTGCCAGCAGTGATACAGGGGGCCCCTTTGAAAAACTGTTTTTT. This encodes CASSDTGGPFEKLFF.

The chain links TRBV3-1 (or the pseudogene TRBV3-2) to TRBJ2-2, with TRBD2 as a possible D gene (6 bases). The CDR3 extends over 17 amino acids. The V end was cut by 1 base, the J end by 7 bases, with 19 bases between. Germline values: CDR1 LGHDT, CDR2 YNNKEL (reference sequence). DNA for the CDR3: TGTGCCAGCAGCCAAGGTCGCGGGCTAGCGATCGGCGGGGAGCTGTTTTTT. Its protein is CASSQGRGLAIGGELFF.

J is TRBJ2-3 and V is TRBV30; the match to TRBD2 covers 12 bases. J gave up 2 bases and V 0 bases, and 15 bases lay outside the gene matches. Germline values: CDR1 GTSNPN, CDR2 SVGIG (reference sequence). The CDR3 loop spans 20 amino acids. The chain's CDR3 is CAWSVIRIPGLAGNTDTQYF. As DNA, the CDR3 is TGTGCCTGGAGTGTAATCCGAATCCCGGGACTAGCGGGTAACACAGATACGCAGTATTTT.

The CDR3 loop is CASSDRGVENTIYF. The DNA for the CDR3 is TGTGCCAGCAGTGACAGGGGAGTGGAAAACACCATATATTTT. The chain combines TRBV7-9 with TRBJ1-3; 8 bases agree with TRBD1. The CDR3 spans 14 residues. Germline values: CDR1 SEHNR, CDR2 FQNEAQ (reference sequence). V shed 6 bases and J 6 bases; nucleotides not matched to a gene: 7.

CDR3 sequence (DNA): TGTGCCAGCAGCGTCCGGGAGAGCACAGATACGCAGTATTTT. It yields the protein CASSVRESTDTQYF. The chain carries TRBV7-2 and TRBJ2-3; a possible D gene is TRBD2 (6 bases). The CDR3 loop spans 14 amino acids. The germline gives CDR1 SGHTA, CDR2 FQGNSA. The ends were cut back, 5 bases at V and 0 bases at J, with 9 bases in the middle. The full variable domain, completed using reference TRBV7-2 and TRBJ2-3, is GAGVSQSPSNKVTEKGKDVELRCDPISGHTALYWYRQSLGQGLEFLIYFQGNSAPDKSGLPSDRFSAERTGGSVSTLTIQRTQQEDSAVYLCASSVRESTDTQYFGPGTRLTVL.

The chain couples TRBV7-9 to TRBJ2-7; TRBD2 matches 7 bases. The CDR3 consists of 13 residues. J was trimmed by 6 bases and V by 5 bases; bases with no gene match: 7. Germline V gives CDR1 SEHNR, CDR2 FQNEAQ (reference sequence). CDR3 sequence (DNA): TGTGCCAGCAGCCTTGGACTAGTATCCGAGCAGTACTTC. This translates into CASSLGLVSEQYF.

This chain joins TRBV15 and TRBJ2-3; no clear D gene. Per the germline V gene, CDR1 is LNHNV and CDR2 is YYDKDF (reference sequence). The CDR3 runs to 15 residues. Trimming pared 1 base from V and 0 bases from J, leaving 8 bases between. In DNA form, the CDR3 reads TGTGCCACCAGCAGAGGTAGCCTAAGCACAGATACGCAGTATTTT. This sequence encodes CATSRGSLSTDTQYF.

The rearrangement links TRBV6-4 to TRBJ2-2; D might be TRBD1 (6 bases). CDR3 size: 15 residues. Germline CDR1 and CDR2: MRHNA and SNTAGT. V was cut by 5 bases and J by 1 base, with 11 bases left in between. CDR3 region: CASSRTALNTGELFF. CDR3 in DNA: TGTGCCAGCAGTCGGACAGCCTTGAACACCGGGGAGCTGTTTTTT.

The V gene is TRBV3-1 (or the pseudogene TRBV3-2), the J gene TRBJ1-5; a weak D match, TRBD1 (5 bases). V lost 0 bases, J lost 5 bases, and 5 bases lay in between. Germline V gives CDR1 LGHDT, CDR2 YNNKEL (reference sequence). This CDR3 spans 13 amino acids. The CDR3: CASSQDRDQPQHF. DNA of the CDR3: TGTGCCAGCAGCCAAGACAGGGATCAGCCCCAGCATTTT.

The chain employs TRBV5-4 and TRBJ2-2; 7 bases line up with TRBD1. V was clipped by 0 bases and J by 2 bases; unmatched bases: 1. The CDR3 has 15 residues. Germline V gives CDR1 SGHNT, CDR2 YYREEE (reference sequence). The CDR3 DNA reads as TGTGCCAGCAGCTTGGGACAGGGAAACACCGGGGAGCTGTTTTTT. It is translated as CASSLGQGNTGELFF.

This chain connects TRBV6-5 to TRBJ2-7; D remains ambiguous. V lost 4 bases and J lost 6, with 7 bases in between. Germline V gene sequence: CDR1 MNHEY, CDR2 SVGAGI. The CDR3 spans 11 residues. The CDR3 DNA follows: TGTGCCAGCAGTTCCCCCCTCGAGCAGTACTTC. Protein sequence: CASSSPLEQYF.

The chain has TRBV19 and TRBJ2-1; 8 positions match TRBD2. Looked up from germline, CDR1 is LNHDA and CDR2 is SQIVND (reference sequence). The V gene end was trimmed by 5 bases and the J gene end by 2 bases; junction bases not matched to a gene: 5. This CDR3 contains 15 residues. The CDR3 loop is CASSLGLVPYNEQFF. The CDR3 DNA reads as TGTGCCAGTAGTTTGGGACTAGTCCCCTACAATGAGCAGTTCTTC.

The V and J genes are TRBV29-1 and TRBJ2-1; TRBD2 matches 9 bases. Losses at the gene ends were 4 bases for V and 5 bases for J; bases not matched to a gene: 3. There are 13 residues in the CDR3. In germline, CDR1 is SQVTM, CDR2 ANQGSEA. CDR3 amino acids: CSVVGTSHNEQFF. In nucleotides, the CDR3 is TGCAGCGTTGTAGGGACTAGCCACAATGAGCAGTTCTTC.